Sequencing of this T cell receptor (beta chain) was carried out in a study of blood T cell repertoires in COVID-19. Study context: PBMCs, B-cell-depleted T cells, or T cells provided the cDNA or gDNA that made up the material.

V lost 6 bases and J lost 8, with 11 bases in between. Germline V CDR1 and CDR2: SGHTA, FQGNSA. This CDR3 comprises 12 residues. This table comes from immunoSEQ multiplex PCR, and its TCRdb copy is limited to in-frame clones, with some not included. The repertoire has 250,000 to 300,000 clones, more than 85% of them found once; the top ten carry about 4%. Source material: peripheral blood. V usage is TRBV7-2 and J usage is TRBJ1-5, with D perhaps matching TRBD1 (6 bases). This receptor was identified in a young man with active or convalescent COVID-19. For the CDR3, the DNA is TGTGCCAGCAGGGGGGGGCAGGAGCCCCAGCATTTT. Its protein product is CASRGGQEPQHF. The full variable domain, rest sourced from reference TRBV7-2 and TRBJ1-5, is GAGVSQSPSNKVTEKGKDVELRCDPISGHTALYWYRQSLGQGLEFLIYFQGNSAPDKSGLPSDRFSAERTGGSVSTLTIQRTQQEDSAVYLCASRGGQEPQHFGDGTRLSIL.